The entry that follows covers one T cell receptor beta chain sequence. Its antigen is currently unknown. The entry originates in a study of memory CD4+ T cells and cytomegalovirus serostatus. Points from the study as a whole: Median bootstrapped AUC for CMV status was just under 0.97 originally, about 0.9 US-trained. Of 150 to 200 reported CMV TCRbeta sequences, roughly 67 were found in memory CD4+ repertoires.

Assay: immunoSEQ multiplex PCR; the TCRdb copy retains only in-frame clones and omits some. The sample includes 50,000 to 65,000 clones, 60% to 85% of them seen just once. V gave up 0 bases and J gave up 1 base, with 10 bases separating them. Germline-derived CDR1 and CDR2 are MNHEY and SVGAGI. The CDR3 length is 15 residues. The sort gate was single viable CD3+CD4+CD8-CD45RO+ cells for memory CD4+ T cells. Serum IgG to CMV pp150, pp28, p38 and p52 defined serostatus. Sequenced: memory CD4+ T cells from blood. The rearrangement links TRBV6-5 to TRBJ2-7; D ambiguous. This sequence was found in an adult in good health and CMV-seropositive. CDR3 bases: TGTGCCAGCAGTTACTCGACATATGGGTCCTACGAGCAGTACTTC. Translation: CASSYSTYGSYEQYF.